Shown below are 25 T cell receptor beta chains from a single sample sequenced in a study of T cell clonotyping in hematopoietic cell transplantation. Assay used: immunoSEQ multiplex PCR; TCRdb lists only in-frame clones, some missing. Among approximately 12,000 clones listed, 85% to 90% were seen once. Sequencing was performed on PBMCs, taken 100 days after allogeneic stem cell transplant. Receptors were obtained from a female patient over 55 who had an allogeneic stem cell transplant from an unrelated donor, so the T cells may come from the graft donor. Some clones in this sample may be carry-over from other donors' samples.

This sequence joins TRBV25-1 and TRBJ2-3; 12 bases agree with TRBD2. The CDR3 runs to 18 residues. Germline lookup yields CDR1 MGHDK and CDR2 SYGVNS. Germline trimming cut 3 bases from V and 0 bases from J; bases unmatched to any gene: 7. The CDR3 DNA is TGTGCCAGCAGTGAGGGGAGACTAGCGGGAGCTAGCACAGATACGCAGTATTTT. Translation: CASSEGRLAGASTDTQYF. The full variable domain, with the rest looked up from reference TRBV25-1 and TRBJ2-3, is EADIYQTPRYLVIGTGKKITLECSQTMGHDKMYWYQQDPGMELHLIHYSYGVNSTEKGDLSSESTVSRIRTEHFPLTLESARPSHTSQYLCASSEGRLAGASTDTQYFGPGTRLTVL.

The J gene is TRBJ1-5, the V gene TRBV28; D is possibly TRBD1 (5 bases). The CDR3 is made up of 14 amino acids. Germline V gene data show CDR1 as MDHEN and CDR2 as SYDVKM. Trimming pared 4 bases from V and 4 bases from J, leaving 11 bases between. CDR3 residues: CASSSNRKNQPQHF. DNA of the CDR3: TGTGCCAGCAGTTCTAACAGGAAAAATCAGCCCCAGCATTTT.

V is TRBV5-8 and J is TRBJ2-5; 7 bases line up with TRBD1. After removal of 4 bases from V and 5 bases from J, the junction contained 5 bases not matched to a gene. The CDR3 runs to 13 residues. Germline-derived CDR1 and CDR2 are SGHTS and YDEGEE. Here the CDR3 reads CASSPGGWETQYF. In nucleotides, the CDR3 is TGTGCCAGCAGCCCAGGGGGTTGGGAGACCCAGTACTTC.

The V and J genes are TRBV6-4 and TRBJ1-2, with 7 positions matching TRBD1. This CDR3 contains 14 residues. Germline-derived CDR1 and CDR2 are MRHNA and SNTAGT. The V gene end was trimmed by 0 bases and the J gene end by 8 bases; junction bases not matched to a gene: 6. The chain's CDR3 is CASSDSRGLGGYTF. The CDR3 coding sequence is TGTGCCAGCAGTGACTCAAGGGGGCTAGGGGGCTACACCTTC.

V gene TRBV27 combines with J gene TRBJ2-1; TRBD2 might be the D (6 bases). With 5 bases removed from V and 6 bases from J, the gap between germline ends came to 14 bases. CDR3 length equals 14 residues. The V gene's germline CDR1 is MNHEY and CDR2 SMNVEV (reference sequence). CDR3 in DNA: TGTGCCAGCAGTCCCGGGCGGGACTTCAATGAGCAGTTCTTC. Protein product: CASSPGRDFNEQFF.

The CDR3 DNA follows: TGCAGCGTAAAAGGGACTAGCGGCAACACAGATACGCAGTATTTT. This sequence encodes CSVKGTSGNTDTQYF. This chain joins TRBV29-1 and TRBJ2-3, with 11 nucleotides matching TRBD2. With V trimmed by 6 bases and J by 2 bases, 7 bases remained unmatched. The CDR3 contains 15 residues. The germline V gene encodes CDR1 SQVTM and CDR2 ANQGSEA.

The chain joins TRBV27 to TRBJ2-1, with D possibly being TRBD2 (6 bases). The CDR3 runs 15 residues. The germline V gene has CDR1 MNHEY and CDR2 SMNVEV (reference sequence). Between the trimmed V and J ends, which lost 5 bases and 3 bases, there was a span of 14 bases. The DNA of the CDR3 is TGTGCCAGCAGTCCTACTAGCCCGATCTACAATGAGCAGTTCTTC. Its translation: CASSPTSPIYNEQFF.

The rearrangement joins TRBV27 to TRBJ2-2; D not certain. The germline CDR1 and CDR2 sequences are MNHEY and SMNVEV (reference sequence). There are 14 residues in the CDR3. V lost 3 bases, J lost 4 bases, and 9 bases lay in between. The CDR3 bases are TGTGCCAGCAGTTTTGTGGTTTCCACCGGGGAGCTGTTTTTT. Its protein product is CASSFVVSTGELFF.

The chain employs TRBV29-1 and TRBJ2-7; maybe TRBD2 (6 bases). V was pared by 4 bases and J by 4 bases, with 8 bases between. The CDR3 length is 11 residues. The germline V gene has CDR1 SQVTM and CDR2 ANQGSEA. CDR3 loop: CSVGDSYEQYF. DNA for the CDR3: TGCAGCGTTGGGGACTCATACGAGCAGTACTTC.

The rearrangement joins TRBV27 to TRBJ2-7; TRBD2 aligns across 16 bases. The J segment lost 5 bases and the V segment lost 6 bases, leaving 7 bases of the junction unmatched. CDR1 and CDR2 (germline): MNHEY, SMNVEV (reference sequence). The CDR3 length is 16 residues. The CDR3 nucleotides read TGTGCCAGCAGACCCGGGACTAGCGGGAGGGCCCACGAGCAGTACTTC. Its protein product is CASRPGTSGRAHEQYF.

J is TRBJ2-7 and V is TRBV10-1, with a weak D call TRBD1 (5 bases). The CDR3 has 13 residues. V was pared by 2 bases and J by 6 bases, with 11 bases between. The germline V gene encodes CDR1 WNHNN and CDR2 SYGVQD (reference sequence). CDR3 region: CASSELREPEQYF. The CDR3 DNA is TGCGCCAGCAGTGAGCTCAGGGAACCCGAGCAGTACTTC.

The J gene is TRBJ2-7, the V gene TRBV4-3, with 10 bases aligning to TRBD1. J lost 4 bases, V lost 0 bases, and 3 bases had no gene match. This CDR3 is built from 15 residues. Germline V gives CDR1 LGHNA, CDR2 YSLEER. The CDR3, as DNA: TGCGCCAGCAGCCAAGACAGGGGACAGGGGTACGAGCAGTACTTC. Translation gives CASSQDRGQGYEQYF.

The V gene is TRBV2, the J gene TRBJ1-2; D unresolved. With 1 base removed from V and 0 bases from J, the gap between germline ends came to 6 bases. Germline CDR1 and CDR2: SNHLY and FYNNEI. This CDR3 contains 14 residues. CDR3 in DNA: TGTGCCAGCAGTGAAGACGGAGCTAACTATGGCTACACCTTC. It translates to CASSEDGANYGYTF. Together with reference TRBV2 and TRBJ1-2, the CDR3 gives the full variable domain: EPEVTQTPSHQVTQMGQEVILRCVPISNHLYFYWYRQILGQKVEFLVSFYNNEISEKSEIFDDQFSVERPDGSNFTLKIRSTKLEDSAMYFCASSEDGANYGYTFGSGTRLTVV.

The chain couples TRBV5-6 to TRBJ2-7; 8 bases map to TRBD2. CDR1 and CDR2 from the germline V gene are SGHDT and YYEEEE. The CDR3 covers 14 residues. The V gene end was trimmed by 4 bases and the J gene end by 2 bases; junction bases not matched to a gene: 5. CDR3 sequence reads: CASSPGLGAYEQYF. CDR3 nucleotides: TGTGCCAGCAGCCCGGGACTAGGGGCCTACGAGCAGTACTTC.

The V call is TRBV15, the J call TRBJ1-2; possibly TRBD1 for D (5 bases). Germline CDR1 reads LNHNV; CDR2 reads YYDKDF (reference sequence). Trimming took off 2 bases at V and 1 base at J, with 8 bases between the two ends. The CDR3 is made up of 14 amino acids. CDR3 amino acids: CATSRQGYNYGYTF. The CDR3 nucleotides read TGTGCCACCAGCAGACAGGGATATAACTATGGCTACACCTTC.

The genes are TRBV7-9 and TRBJ2-1; unclear D gene. Germline-derived CDR1 and CDR2 are SEHNR and FQNEAQ (reference sequence). This CDR3 region has 15 residues. The V end lost 2 bases, the J end lost 5 bases, and 13 bases lay between the germline ends. The chain's CDR3 is CASSLSRYRDNEQFF. The CDR3 DNA reads as TGTGCCAGCAGCTTATCTAGGTATCGGGACAATGAGCAGTTCTTC.

J is TRBJ1-5 and V is TRBV7-2; 7 bases fit TRBD1. CDR1 is SGHTA, CDR2 FQGNSA, per germline. The CDR3 has 15 amino acids. Trimming at V came to 5 bases and at J to 6 bases, leaving 10 bases not matched to a gene. The CDR3 spells CASSPQSGQSQPQHF. The CDR3 region has the DNA TGTGCCAGCAGCCCACAGTCGGGACAGTCTCAGCCCCAGCATTTT.

The chain uses TRBV19 and TRBJ2-1, with D perhaps matching TRBD2 (6 bases). With 6 bases removed from V and 1 base from J, the gap between germline ends came to 10 bases. The length of the CDR3 is 14 residues. Germline CDR1 LNHDA, CDR2 SQIVND (reference sequence). CDR3 bases: TGTGCCAGTAGGGAGGGGATGTCCTACAATGAGCAGTTCTTC. Protein product: CASREGMSYNEQFF.

V usage is TRBV7-9 and J usage is TRBJ2-7; the match to TRBD1 covers 8 bases. The CDR3 runs to 13 residues. With 5 bases clipped from V and 4 bases from J, the junction kept 4 bases outside the gene matches. Germline CDR1 and CDR2: SEHNR and FQNEAQ (reference sequence). CDR3 loop: CASSPRQGYEQYF. CDR3 bases: TGTGCCAGCAGCCCCCGACAGGGGTACGAGCAGTACTTC.

The chain combines TRBV2 with TRBJ1-2; D is unresolved. CDR1 and CDR2 from the germline V gene are SNHLY and FYNNEI. The CDR3 runs to 15 residues. Between the trimmed V and J ends, which lost 6 bases and 0 bases, there was a span of 14 bases. Written as DNA, the CDR3 is TGTGCCAGCAGGTTGAGCGACGGGACTAACTATGGCTACACCTTC. It encodes CASRLSDGTNYGYTF.

The chain recombines TRBV27 with TRBJ2-5; weak D call: TRBD2 (6 bases). Trimming took off 3 bases at V and 5 bases at J, with 16 bases between the two ends. The length of the CDR3 is 15 residues. Looked up from germline, CDR1 is MNHEY and CDR2 is SMNVEV (reference sequence). The CDR3 coding sequence is TGTGCCAGCAGTTTGGAGGGGTCTGTTGGGGAGACCCAGTACTTC. Residues: CASSLEGSVGETQYF.

This rearrangement joins TRBV28 to TRBJ1-2; 9 bases line up with TRBD1. CDR1 is MDHEN, CDR2 SYDVKM, per germline. This CDR3 comprises 17 residues. V was pared by 6 bases and J by 8 bases, with 19 bases of the junction left unmatched. The CDR3 sequence is CASRPPGTGWWVGGYTF. The DNA of the CDR3 is TGTGCCAGCAGACCCCCCGGGACAGGGTGGTGGGTAGGGGGCTACACCTTC.

The J gene is TRBJ1-5, the V gene TRBV6-1; perhaps TRBD1 as D (6 bases). The CDR3 covers 13 residues. The germline V gene encodes CDR1 MNHNS and CDR2 SASEGT. V dropped 9 bases and J dropped 5 bases, with 14 bases sitting between them. The DNA for the CDR3 is TGTGCCAGTAGACAGGTCGCTTATCAGCCCCAGCATTTT. It encodes CASRQVAYQPQHF.

This rearrangement joins TRBV4-1 to TRBJ1-5, with a possible D match to TRBD1 (5 bases). V lost 0 bases and J 6 bases, leaving 15 bases between the germline ends. Looked up from germline, CDR1 is MGHRA and CDR2 is YSYEKL. This CDR3 comprises 16 residues. The CDR3 region is CASSQDHVGRGQPQHF. The CDR3 DNA follows: TGCGCCAGCAGCCAAGATCATGTGGGGCGAGGTCAGCCCCAGCATTTT.

The chain employs TRBV13 and TRBJ2-5; the D gene is possibly TRBD1 (6 bases). In germline, CDR1 is PRHDT, CDR2 FYEKMQ (reference sequence). Trimming stripped 2 bases from V and 4 bases from J, with 14 bases between. CDR3 length: 15 amino acids. This CDR3 reads CASSLRQGNRETQYF. The CDR3 nucleotides are TGTGCCAGCAGCTTAAGGCAGGGGAATCGAGAGACCCAGTACTTC.